Described below is a single T cell receptor (beta chain) sequence and its context. Other DNA sequences of this sample code for an identical CDR3. This CDR3 comprises 13 residues. The junction had 1 base not matched to a gene; V was cut back by 0 bases and J by 5 bases. The germline gives CDR1 GTSNPN, CDR2 SVGIG (reference sequence). Some clones are missing from TCRdb's copy, which holds only in-frame ones; the method was immunoSEQ multiplex PCR. The profile covers 100,000 to 150,000 clones, with 90% to 95% appearing a single time and roughly 1.2% taken by the ten largest. This sample stems from a study of cytomegalovirus exposure and HLA in healthy donors.

The clonotype originates from a woman aged 18-29 years in good health and CMV-seronegative. Sequencing used PBMCs. J is TRBJ2-3 and V is TRBV30; 8 nucleotides line up with TRBD2. CDR3 region: CAWSVRGGDTQYF. In DNA, the CDR3 is TGTGCCTGGAGTGTACGGGGGGGAGATACGCAGTATTTT.